A selection of T cell receptor beta chains follows, all from one sample in a study of PD-1 blockade in classical Hodgkin lymphoma. Sequencing used immunoSEQ multiplex PCR; TCRdb keeps in-frame clones, though not all of them. The sample lists approximately 17,000 clones, around 65% seen once, with less than 9.5% in the top ten. The source was peripheral blood mononuclear cells (PBMCs), collected before the fourth cycle of nivolumab. The receptor source for this set is a human donor with classical Hodgkin lymphoma. CDR3s include the opening cysteine and the closing phenylalanine or tryptophan. A D gene is named only where the DNA matches it firmly. Only part of the rows carry a size: once, few, many, or a class if the clone is expanded.

j_gene | d_gene | v_gene | abundance | CDR3nt | CDR3aa
TRBJ1-5 | - | TRBV21-1 | - | TGTGCCAGCAGCAAAAGTCCGCACGGGCCCCAGCATTTT | CASSKSPHGPQHF
TRBJ2-7 | - | TRBV6-5 | - | TGTGCCAGCAGTTACTCGGGTCCGGGGATAGGGGACGAGCAGTACTTC | CASSYSGPGIGDEQYF
TRBJ2-1 | - | TRBV7-9 | - | TGTGCCAGCAGCTTAGCGGGAGTCGGGTACAATGAGCAGTTCTTC | CASSLAGVGYNEQFF
TRBJ2-3 | - | TRBV7-9 | - | TGTGCCAGCAGCTTACCCCCGGGACGTCTAAGGGCAGATACGCAGTATTTT | CASSLPPGRLRADTQYF
TRBJ1-1 | - | TRBV19 | once | TGTGCCAGTAGTATAGGAGGGTTGAACACTGAAGCTTTCTTT | CASSIGGLNTEAFF
TRBJ2-5 | - | TRBV6-5 | - | TGTGCCAGCAGCCCGCAGACAGGGGAGGGGGAGACCCAGTACTTC | CASSPQTGEGETQYF
TRBJ2-3 | TRBD1 | TRBV5-6 | - | TGTGCCAGCAGCAAGCGCTGGGAACAGGGGGCTGATACGCAGTATTTT | CASSKRWEQGADTQYF
TRBJ2-3 | TRBD2 | TRBV28 | - | TGTGCCAGCGGCCTTCCGGGACTAGCGGGGAAGGCAGATACGCAGTATTTT | CASGLPGLAGKADTQYF
TRBJ1-2 | - | TRBV10-3 | - | TGTGCCATCAGTGAGGACAGCTATGGCTACACCTTC | CAISEDSYGYTF
TRBJ2-2 | TRBD2 | TRBV7-9 | - | TGTGCCAGCAGCTTGTTGGGACTAGCGGGAGCCGGGGAGCTGTTTTTT | CASSLLGLAGAGELFF
TRBJ2-2 | - | TRBV7-2 | few | TGTGCCAGCGGACGGCTGAACACCGGGGAGCTGTTTTTT | CASGRLNTGELFF
TRBJ1-5 | - | TRBV14 | - | TGTGCCAGCAGCAAGGGGGGAGGTCAGCCCCAGCATTTT | CASSKGGGQPQHF
TRBJ2-7 | TRBD1 | TRBV5-6 | - | TGTGCCAGCGGGACAGCACACTACGAGCAGTACTTC | CASGTAHYEQYF
TRBJ2-5 | TRBD2 | TRBV19 | - | TGTGCCAGTAGTATAGATCCATCGACTAGCGGGGAACAAGAGACCCAGTACTTC | CASSIDPSTSGEQETQYF
TRBJ2-7 | TRBD2 | TRBV6-5 | - | TGTGCCAGCAGAGCGGGACTAGCGAACTACGAGCAGTACTTC | CASRAGLANYEQYF
TRBJ2-5 | - | TRBV9 | - | TGTGCCAGCAGCCTCCGGGGGCAAGAGACCCAGTACTTC | CASSLRGQETQYF
TRBJ2-7 | - | TRBV6-6 | - | TGTGCCAGCAGTTACTCTGGAGGGAGAGACGAGCAGTACTTC | CASSYSGGRDEQYF
TRBJ1-2 | - | TRBV6-1 | - | TGTGCCAGCAGTGATGCGGGGGGCAACGGCTACACCTTC | CASSDAGGNGYTF
TRBJ2-3 | - | TRBV5-1 | - | TGCGCCAGCAGCTTATCCGGACCCCGCACAGATACGCAGTATTTT | CASSLSGPRTDTQYF
TRBJ1-2 | - | TRBV2 | - | TGTGCCAGCAGTGGACCGAATAACTATGGCTACACCTTC | CASSGPNNYGYTF
TRBJ1-1 | - | TRBV6-1 | once | TGTGCCAGCGGGCAGGCGAACACTGAAGCTTTCTTT | CASGQANTEAFF
TRBJ2-4 | - | TRBV7-9 | - | TGTGCCAGCAGCCACCCCACCCAGGGGGCCAAAAACATTCAGTACTTC | CASSHPTQGAKNIQYF
TRBJ2-4 | - | TRBV19 | - | TGTGCCAGTAGTCATGCCAAAAACATTCAGTACTTC | CASSHAKNIQYF
TRBJ2-1 | TRBD1 | TRBV5-4 | few | TGTGCCAGCAGCTTGGGGACAGGGCTGTCCTACAATGAGCAGTTCTTC | CASSLGTGLSYNEQFF
TRBJ2-2 | - | TRBV4-1 | - | TGCGCCAGCAGCCGAGGACGGGGAGACACCGGGGAGCTGTTTTTT | CASSRGRGDTGELFF
TRBJ1-4 | - | TRBV14 | large | TGTGCCAGCAGCCAAGATTCGGGTGGCAAGAGGGGTGAAAAACTGTTTTTT | CASSQDSGGKRGEKLFF
TRBJ2-1 | - | TRBV11-2 | once | TGTGCCAGCAGCTTAGACGTAAGGGATGAGCAGTTCTTC | CASSLDVRDEQFF
TRBJ2-3 | TRBD2 | TRBV18 | - | TGTGCCAGCTCCCCGACACTAGCGGGACCCACAGATACGCAGTATTTT | CASSPTLAGPTDTQYF